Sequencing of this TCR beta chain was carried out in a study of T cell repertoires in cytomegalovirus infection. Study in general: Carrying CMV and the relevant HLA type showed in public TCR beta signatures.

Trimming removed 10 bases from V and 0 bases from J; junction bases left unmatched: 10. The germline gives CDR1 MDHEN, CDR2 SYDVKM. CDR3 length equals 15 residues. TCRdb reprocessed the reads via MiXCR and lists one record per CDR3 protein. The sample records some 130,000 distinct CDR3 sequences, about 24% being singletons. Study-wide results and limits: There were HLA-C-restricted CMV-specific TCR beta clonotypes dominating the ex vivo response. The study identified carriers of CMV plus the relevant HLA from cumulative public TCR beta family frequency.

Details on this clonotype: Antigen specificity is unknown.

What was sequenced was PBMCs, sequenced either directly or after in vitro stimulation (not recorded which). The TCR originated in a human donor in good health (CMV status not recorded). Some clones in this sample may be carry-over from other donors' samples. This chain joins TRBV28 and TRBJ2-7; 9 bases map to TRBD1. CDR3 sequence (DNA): TGTGCCATTTGTACAGGGGGCGCCCCCTCCTACGAGCAGTACTTC. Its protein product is CAICTGGAPSYEQYF. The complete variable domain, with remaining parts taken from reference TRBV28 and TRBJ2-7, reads DVKVTQSSRYLVKRTGEKVFLECVQDMDHENMFWYRQDPGLGLRLIYFSYDVKMKEKGDIPEGYSVSREKKERFSLILESASTNQTSMYLCAICTGGAPSYEQYFGPGTRLTVT.